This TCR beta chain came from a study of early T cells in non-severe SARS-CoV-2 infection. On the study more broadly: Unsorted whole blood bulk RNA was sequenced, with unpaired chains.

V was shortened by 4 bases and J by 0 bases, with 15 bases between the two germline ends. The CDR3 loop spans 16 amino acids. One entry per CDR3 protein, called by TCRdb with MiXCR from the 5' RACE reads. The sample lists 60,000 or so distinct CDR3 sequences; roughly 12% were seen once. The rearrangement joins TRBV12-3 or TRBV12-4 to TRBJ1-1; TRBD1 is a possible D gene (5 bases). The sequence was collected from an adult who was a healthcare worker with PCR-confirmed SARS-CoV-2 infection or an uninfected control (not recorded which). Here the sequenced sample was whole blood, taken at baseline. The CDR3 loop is CASSYLDRPLNTEAFF. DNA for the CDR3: TGTGCCAGCAGTTATCTTGACAGACCCCTGAACACTGAAGCTTTCTTT.